Following are 8 T cell receptor beta chains from one sample sequenced in a study of shared clonotypes between healthy human individuals. Assay: immunoSEQ multiplex PCR; the TCRdb copy retains only in-frame clones and omits some. The profile covers millions of clones, with around nine tenths appearing a single time and around 0.15% taken by the ten largest. Sample: naive CD4+ T cells sorted from blood. Subset here: CD45RA+ positively selected. The source of these receptors is a man between 18 and 35 years old in good health.

The chain is built from TRBV5-5 and TRBJ2-7, with D possibly TRBD1 on 5 matching bases. V lost 0 bases and J lost 7, with 11 bases in between. This CDR3 is 13 amino acids long. CDR1 is SGHKS, CDR2 YYEKEE, per germline (reference sequence). The chain's CDR3 is CASSLERGREQYF. The CDR3 DNA reads as TGTGCCAGCAGCTTGGAAAGGGGTAGGGAGCAGTACTTC.

The rearrangement uses TRBV15 and TRBJ2-1; D gene unclear. This CDR3 is built from 14 residues. Germline V lookup: CDR1 LNHNV, CDR2 YYDKDF (reference sequence). V gave up 0 bases and J gave up 8 bases, with 11 bases separating them. For the CDR3, the DNA is TGTGCCACCAGCAGAGATGGATATAGGGATGAGCAGTTCTTC. It yields the protein CATSRDGYRDEQFF.

For the CDR3, the DNA is TGTGCCAGCAGTGAAGCTAGGGCCTCCTACAATGAGCAGTTCTTC. Translated, it gives CASSEARASYNEQFF. The V gene is TRBV6-1, the J gene TRBJ2-1; D unclear. Germline CDR1 MNHNS, CDR2 SASEGT. This CDR3 spans 15 amino acids. The ends were cut back, 0 bases at V and 0 bases at J, with 6 bases in the middle.

The rearrangement links TRBV18 to TRBJ2-7; 8 bases align to TRBD1. Germline lookup yields CDR1 KGHSH and CDR2 LQKENI. V gave up 4 bases and J gave up 5 bases; unmatched junction bases: 7. The CDR3 runs to 14 residues. The CDR3 protein is CASSQITGGHEQYF. The CDR3 nucleotides read TGTGCCAGCTCACAAATTACAGGGGGGCACGAGCAGTACTTC.

The genes are TRBV18 and TRBJ2-2; 10 nucleotides match TRBD1. The ends lost 3 bases at V and 6 bases at J; junction bases unmatched: 4. The CDR3 loop spans 15 amino acids. CDR1 KGHSH and CDR2 LQKENI come from the germline V gene. CDR3 coding DNA: TGTGCCAGCTCACCCGGGACAGGGGATTCCGGGGAGCTGTTTTTT. Protein: CASSPGTGDSGELFF.

The rearrangement links TRBV19 to TRBJ1-5; D possibly corresponds to TRBD1 (6 bases). The length of the CDR3 is 16 residues. V lost 1 base, J lost 0 bases, and 10 bases lay in between. Germline loops: CDR1 LNHDA, CDR2 SQIVND (reference sequence). The CDR3 nucleotides read TGTGCCAGTAGTATAGGGACAGCCCTTAGCAATCAGCCCCAGCATTTT. It is translated as CASSIGTALSNQPQHF.

The chain uses TRBV10-1 and TRBJ2-5; 7 nucleotides match TRBD1. The CDR3 is 16 amino acids. Germline values: CDR1 WNHNN, CDR2 SYGVQD (reference sequence). V was clipped by 6 bases and J by 5 bases; unmatched bases: 15. Here the CDR3 reads CASSEITTGAWETQYF. The CDR3 DNA sequence: TGCGCCAGCAGCGAAATCACAACAGGGGCTTGGGAGACCCAGTACTTC.

This chain connects TRBV10-1 to TRBJ1-6, with D perhaps TRBD1 (6 bases). Germline assignment: CDR1 WNHNN and CDR2 SYGVQD (reference sequence). Trimming stripped 6 bases from V and 7 bases from J, with 13 bases between. The CDR3 length is 14 residues. In DNA form, the CDR3 reads TGCGCCAGCAGAGAAGACAGGAGAAATTCACCCCTCCACTTT. Protein: CASREDRRNSPLHF.